This note documents a single T cell receptor (beta chain) sequence. Trimming removed 2 bases from V and 4 bases from J, with 17 bases in between. The CDR3 is 16 amino acids. The germline CDR1 and CDR2 sequences are MDHEN and SYDVKM. The data belong to a study of shared clonotypes between healthy human individuals. CD8 cells regarded as naive lacked CD45RO, were positively chosen for CCR7, and omitted terminally differentiated effector memory CD45RA+ cells. Sequencing was performed with immunoSEQ multiplex PCR; in TCRdb, only in-frame clones are kept and a portion is missing. Here the sample spans about 2.1 million clones, 93% being singletons.

V usage is TRBV28 and J usage is TRBJ2-5; unclear D gene. The specimen was naive CD8+ T cells from PBMCs. The receptor was isolated from a man aged 18 to 30 in good health. Some clones in this sample may be carry-over from other donors' samples. Here the CDR3 reads CASSLSLIRIGETQYF. CDR3 nucleotide sequence: TGTGCCAGCAGTTTAAGTCTTATCAGAATCGGAGAGACCCAGTACTTC.